This T cell receptor beta chain was captured in a study of control samples from healthy donors and cancer patients. TCRdb's copy holds only in-frame clones and misses some; the assay was immunoSEQ multiplex PCR. The sample yields around 130,000 clones, roughly 90% seen once. The receptor was isolated from a man aged 50 or older in good health. Sequencing was performed on blood.

CDR3 sequence: CASFRGNYGYTF. CDR3 nucleotide sequence: TGTGCCAGTTTCAGGGGAAACTATGGCTACACCTTC. The chain combines TRBV19 with TRBJ1-2, with D possibly being TRBD1 (6 bases). Germline lookup yields CDR1 LNHDA and CDR2 SQIVND (reference sequence). The V end was cut by 8 bases, the J end by 2 bases, with 9 bases between. The CDR3 is made up of 12 amino acids.